The T cell receptor beta chain under discussion was sequenced for a study of blood T cells in healthy people across ages. Background on the study: About one barcoded TCR beta cDNA was captured per two T cells.

Each sample yielded at least 6.5 million isolated PBMCs. It was with a sample-barcoded 5' primer and a J-beta primer mix that a second PCR of roughly 7 to 11 cycles was run. Every cDNA was tagged by a template-switch adaptor with 12 random nucleotides. Using its own MiXCR run on the 5' RACE reads, TCRdb lists one record per CDR3 protein. Of 1.4 million or so distinct CDR3 sequences in the sample, roughly two fifths are singletons; the top ten hold about 4.1%. Trimming took 2 bases from V and 6 from J, leaving 8 bases between them. CDR3 length: 12 amino acids. The germline V gene encodes CDR1 MGHDK and CDR2 SYGVNS.

The genes are TRBV25-1 and TRBJ2-7; D gene ambiguous. The sample taken for sequencing was blood. The receptor was isolated from a woman aged 18 to 35 in good health. The CDR3 DNA reads TGTGCCAGCAGTGAACCTCCCGGCGAGCAGTACTTC. This codes for CASSEPPGEQYF.